These 5 T cell receptor beta chains were all obtained from the same sample, sequenced in a study of blood T cell repertoires in COVID-19. Profiling relied on immunoSEQ multiplex PCR, and the TCRdb table lists in-frame clones only, not all of them. The data show about 82,000 clones, about 83% seen once. Sequenced sample: peripheral blood. The receptors were gathered from a woman aged 60-70 years with acute or convalescent COVID-19.

The chain joins TRBV5-4 to TRBJ2-5; D remains unclear. Trimming stripped 1 base from V and 1 base from J, with 8 bases between. Germline values: CDR1 SGHNT, CDR2 YYREEE (reference sequence). The CDR3 has 14 residues. As DNA, the CDR3 is TGTGCCAGCAGCTTGCCCCAGGCCCAAGAGACCCAGTACTTC. This sequence encodes CASSLPQAQETQYF. The full variable domain, its missing parts supplied by reference TRBV5-4 and TRBJ2-5, is ETGVTQSPTHLIKTRGQQVTLRCSSQSGHNTVSWYQQALGQGPQFIFQYYREEENGRGNFPPRFSGLQFPNYSSELNVNALELDDSALYLCASSLPQAQETQYFGPGTRLLVL.

The rearrangement joins TRBV27 to TRBJ1-2, with 9 nucleotides matching TRBD1. Trimming removed 3 bases from V and 1 base from J; junction bases left unmatched: 12. Germline CDR1 is MNHEY and CDR2 is SMNVEV (reference sequence). The CDR3 is 18 residues long. The CDR3 DNA sequence: TGTGCCAGCAGTTTTAACCCCGGGGGGACAGGGAATAACTATGGCTACACCTTC. Its protein is CASSFNPGGTGNNYGYTF.

The chain combines TRBV7-9 with TRBJ2-1; 15 bases line up with TRBD2. This CDR3 comprises 18 residues. J was trimmed by 1 base and V by 4 bases; bases with no gene match: 5. Per the germline V gene, CDR1 is SEHNR and CDR2 is FQNEAQ (reference sequence). The CDR3 nucleotides are TGTGCCAGCAGCTCCATTGGGACTAGCGGGAGGTCCTACAATGAGCAGTTCTTC. This codes for CASSSIGTSGRSYNEQFF.

CDR3 sequence: CASSLGTGNTEAFF. The CDR3 bases are TGCGCCAGCAGCTTGGGAACAGGGAACACTGAAGCTTTCTTT. This chain links TRBV5-1 with TRBJ1-1, with a possible D match to TRBD1 (5 bases). V lost 0 bases, J lost 1 base, and 7 bases lay in between. Germline lookup yields CDR1 SGHRS and CDR2 YFSETQ. This CDR3 spans 14 amino acids.

This clone was counted once. This chain uses TRBV19 with TRBJ2-3; TRBD2 is a possible D gene (5 bases). Germline V gene data show CDR1 as LNHDA and CDR2 as SQIVND (reference sequence). The ends were cut back, 0 bases at V and 4 bases at J, with 14 bases in the middle. The CDR3 spans 16 residues. The CDR3 sequence is CASSIDRLTSPDTQYF. CDR3 nucleotides: TGTGCCAGTAGTATAGACAGACTAACTTCCCCAGATACGCAGTATTTT.